Listed below are T cell receptor beta chains from one sample, sequenced in a study of T-cell reconstitution after alpha-beta-depleted transplantation in children. TCRdb re-analysed the PCR reads in MiXCR, keeping a single row per CDR3 protein. The table lists approximately 32,000 distinct CDR3 sequences, 6% to 8.5% of them singletons. The sequenced sample was peripheral blood, obtained 60 days after TCRalphabeta/CD19-depleted stem cell transplant. Receptors originate from a child less than two years old who had a stem cell transplant for acute myeloid leukemia, so the T cells may come from the graft donor. Both conserved end residues are part of each CDR3. The D gene is left open where the match is weak. Size is omitted from some rows. Given values are once, few, many or a class for expanded clones.

len: 15
d_gene: NA
j_gene: TRBJ2-3
v_gene: TRBV5-1
abundance: many
CDR3nt: TGCGCCAGCAGCTTGGGGGGCCGAGGACCAGATACGCAGTATTTT
CDR3aa: CASSLGGRGPDTQYF

len: 15
d_gene: NA
j_gene: TRBJ2-2
v_gene: TRBV7-9
abundance: many
CDR3nt: TGTGCCAGCAGCTTTGCCCTGGCTAACACCGGGGAGCTGTTTTTT
CDR3aa: CASSFALANTGELFF

len: 15
d_gene: TRBD1
j_gene: TRBJ1-6
v_gene: TRBV5-1
abundance: many
CDR3nt: TGCGCCAGCAGCTCTCCGGGACAGGGATATTCACCCCTCCACTTT
CDR3aa: CASSSPGQGYSPLHF

len: 17
d_gene: NA
j_gene: TRBJ2-7
v_gene: TRBV20-1
abundance: many
CDR3nt: TGCAGTGCTAAGGGGACGCCTTTTGAGGTTTTTTACTACGAGCAGTACTTC
CDR3aa: CSAKGTPFEVFYYEQYF

len: 11
d_gene: NA
j_gene: TRBJ2-1
v_gene: TRBV7-9
abundance: many
CDR3nt: TGTGCCAGCACCGAAGGGAATGAGCAGTTCTTC
CDR3aa: CASTEGNEQFF

len: 15
d_gene: NA
j_gene: TRBJ1-1
v_gene: TRBV6-5
abundance: many
CDR3nt: TGTGCCAGCAGCCTTACTGACGTAGAGAACACTGAAGCTTTCTTT
CDR3aa: CASSLTDVENTEAFF

len: 19
d_gene: NA
j_gene: TRBJ2-1
v_gene: TRBV20-1
abundance: many
CDR3nt: TGCAGTGCTAGAGATTTGTCGCCCCGGGACAAGAGCTCCTACAATGAGCAGTTCTTC
CDR3aa: CSARDLSPRDKSSYNEQFF

len: 13
d_gene: NA
j_gene: TRBJ2-7
v_gene: TRBV5-1
abundance: many
CDR3nt: TGCGCCAGCAGCACCGGGGGCACCTACGAGCAGTACTTC
CDR3aa: CASSTGGTYEQYF

len: 16
d_gene: TRBD1
j_gene: TRBJ1-5
v_gene: TRBV20-1
abundance: many
CDR3nt: TGCAGTGCTAGAGGCCGGACAGGAGATAGCAATCAGCCCCAGCATTTT
CDR3aa: CSARGRTGDSNQPQHF

len: 12
d_gene: NA
j_gene: TRBJ2-7
v_gene: TRBV5-6
abundance: few
CDR3nt: TGTGCCAGCAGAGGGGACATCGGCGAGCAGTACTTC
CDR3aa: CASRGDIGEQYF

len: 14
d_gene: NA
j_gene: TRBJ2-6
v_gene: TRBV9
abundance: few
CDR3nt: TGTGCCAGCAGGAGAGGGAGCGGGGCCAACGTCCTGACTTTC
CDR3aa: CASRRGSGANVLTF

len: 18
d_gene: NA
j_gene: TRBJ2-4
v_gene: TRBV5-4
abundance: NA
CDR3nt: TGTGCCAGCAGCTTGAGGCCAATTGAGGGTATAGCCAAAAACATTCAGTACTTC
CDR3aa: CASSLRPIEGIAKNIQYF

len: 15
d_gene: NA
j_gene: TRBJ2-7
v_gene: TRBV9
abundance: many
CDR3nt: TGTGCCAGCAGCGTAGACAGCGGGCCAACCTACGAGCAGTACTTC
CDR3aa: CASSVDSGPTYEQYF

len: 13
d_gene: TRBD1
j_gene: TRBJ2-5
v_gene: TRBV6-1
abundance: many
CDR3nt: TGTGCCAGCAGCCCGGGACAGGGGCAGACCCAGTACTTC
CDR3aa: CASSPGQGQTQYF

len: 15
d_gene: NA
j_gene: TRBJ2-7
v_gene: TRBV9
abundance: many
CDR3nt: TGTGCCAGCAGCGTAGCGGCAGGGGCTGTCAACGAGCAGTACTTC
CDR3aa: CASSVAAGAVNEQYF

len: 12
d_gene: NA
j_gene: TRBJ1-2
v_gene: TRBV9
abundance: many
CDR3nt: TGTGCCAGCAGCGTAGCTCGTAAAGGCTACACCTTC
CDR3aa: CASSVARKGYTF

len: 15
d_gene: TRBD2
j_gene: TRBJ2-5
v_gene: TRBV7-8
abundance: many
CDR3nt: TGTGCCAGCAGTGCGACTAGCGGGAGATTAGAGACCCAGTACTTC
CDR3aa: CASSATSGRLETQYF

len: 13
d_gene: NA
j_gene: TRBJ1-3
v_gene: TRBV5-4
abundance: many
CDR3nt: TGTGCCAGCAGACGTTGGGGAGGAAACACCATATATTTT
CDR3aa: CASRRWGGNTIYF

len: 15
d_gene: NA
j_gene: TRBJ1-1
v_gene: TRBV5-5
abundance: many
CDR3nt: TGTGCCAGCAGCTTGGGGGGGGGAAAGGCCACTGAAGCTTTCTTT
CDR3aa: CASSLGGGKATEAFF

len: 15
d_gene: NA
j_gene: TRBJ1-1
v_gene: TRBV6-2/TRBV6-3
abundance: many
CDR3nt: TGTGCCAGCAGTCTCAGGTATTCTAAGGGCACTGAAGCTTTCTTT
CDR3aa: CASSLRYSKGTEAFF

len: 15
d_gene: NA
j_gene: TRBJ2-5
v_gene: TRBV11-2
abundance: many
CDR3nt: TGTGCCAGCAGCTTAGAGGGGGTACATGAAGAGACCCAGTACTTC
CDR3aa: CASSLEGVHEETQYF

len: 16
d_gene: NA
j_gene: TRBJ2-1
v_gene: TRBV20-1
abundance: many
CDR3nt: TGCAGTGCTAGAGATTGGGACTCCCCACCCGACAATGAGCAGTTCTTC
CDR3aa: CSARDWDSPPDNEQFF

len: 13
d_gene: NA
j_gene: TRBJ1-5
v_gene: TRBV4-3
abundance: many
CDR3nt: TGCGCCAGCAGCCAAATCCCGAATCAGCCCCAGCATTTT
CDR3aa: CASSQIPNQPQHF

len: 11
d_gene: NA
j_gene: TRBJ1-1
v_gene: TRBV13
abundance: many
CDR3nt: TGTGCCAGCAGCTACCGGAATGAAGCTTTCTTT
CDR3aa: CASSYRNEAFF

len: 13
d_gene: TRBD1
j_gene: TRBJ1-5
v_gene: TRBV9
abundance: many
CDR3nt: TGTGCCAGCAGCGCAGGGGGCAGGCAGCCCCAGCATTTT
CDR3aa: CASSAGGRQPQHF

len: 14
d_gene: TRBD1
j_gene: TRBJ2-3
v_gene: TRBV20-1
abundance: many
CDR3nt: TGCAGTGCTAGAGATGCCAGGGGGCAAGATACGCAGTATTTT
CDR3aa: CSARDARGQDTQYF

len: 14
d_gene: NA
j_gene: TRBJ2-5
v_gene: TRBV4-3
abundance: many
CDR3nt: TGCGCCAGCAGCTTTCGGACGGGCCAAGAGACCCAGTACTTC
CDR3aa: CASSFRTGQETQYF

len: 18
d_gene: TRBD1
j_gene: TRBJ1-5
v_gene: TRBV4-2
abundance: many
CDR3nt: TGTGCCAGCAGCCAAGTTCGTTGGACAGGGATTCTCAATCAGCCCCAGCATTTT
CDR3aa: CASSQVRWTGILNQPQHF

len: 11
d_gene: NA
j_gene: TRBJ1-1
v_gene: TRBV29-1
abundance: many
CDR3nt: TGCAGCGTTGTCCGAAAGTCTGAAGCTTTCTTT
CDR3aa: CSVVRKSEAFF

len: 14
d_gene: NA
j_gene: TRBJ1-6
v_gene: TRBV29-1
abundance: NA
CDR3nt: TGCAGCGCTCGGGACGGCGGTTATAATTCACCCCTCCACTTT
CDR3aa: CSARDGGYNSPLHF

len: 15
d_gene: TRBD2
j_gene: TRBJ2-1
v_gene: TRBV2
abundance: many
CDR3nt: TGTGCCAGCAGGGCTAGCGGGGGGGATTACAATGAGCAGTTCTTC
CDR3aa: CASRASGGDYNEQFF

len: 12
d_gene: NA
j_gene: TRBJ2-3
v_gene: TRBV6-2/TRBV6-3
abundance: many
CDR3nt: TGTGCCAGCAGTTATGCCGGGGCCACGCAGTATTTT
CDR3aa: CASSYAGATQYF

len: 15
d_gene: TRBD2
j_gene: TRBJ2-1
v_gene: TRBV12-3/TRBV12-4
abundance: many
CDR3nt: TGTGCCAGCAGTTCTCTACTAGCGGGGGGCGATGAGCAGTTCTTC
CDR3aa: CASSSLLAGGDEQFF

len: 12
d_gene: TRBD1
j_gene: TRBJ2-7
v_gene: TRBV20-1
abundance: many
CDR3nt: TGCAGTCCAATGGGACAGGGCTACGAGCAGTACTTC
CDR3aa: CSPMGQGYEQYF

len: 13
d_gene: NA
j_gene: TRBJ2-1
v_gene: TRBV27
abundance: many
CDR3nt: TGTGCCAGCAGGATGGGAAATTACAATGAGCAGTTCTTC
CDR3aa: CASRMGNYNEQFF

len: 15
d_gene: NA
j_gene: TRBJ1-5
v_gene: TRBV28
abundance: medium-sized
CDR3nt: TGTGCCAGCAGTTTATTCTTGAGGTTCGGACAGCCCCAGCATTTT
CDR3aa: CASSLFLRFGQPQHF

len: 16
d_gene: NA
j_gene: TRBJ2-5
v_gene: TRBV9
abundance: many
CDR3nt: TGTGCCAGCAGCGGGAGGATGGATGCGTACCAAGAGACCCAGTACTTC
CDR3aa: CASSGRMDAYQETQYF

len: 14
d_gene: TRBD1
j_gene: TRBJ2-5
v_gene: TRBV20-1
abundance: many
CDR3nt: TGCAGTGCTAGGACGTTCGGGACAGGCAGGACCCAGTACTTC
CDR3aa: CSARTFGTGRTQYF